The clone carrying this T cell receptor (beta chain) was picked up a small number of times. This entry belongs to a study of T-cell reconstitution after alpha-beta-depleted transplantation in children. Unique molecular identifiers featured in how the TCRbeta library was prepared. TCRdb called the PCR reads again in MiXCR, with one record for every CDR3 protein. The repertoire includes 500,000 to 600,000 distinct CDR3 sequences, 25% to 30% of them detected once, and 30% to 45% sits in the top ten. The CDR3 contains 14 residues. V was pared by 4 bases and J by 4 bases, with 14 bases between. Germline CDR1 SGHRS, CDR2 YFSETQ.

This sequence was found in a boy under three years old with Wiskott-Aldrich syndrome, due to receive a stem cell transplant. Specimen: PBMCs, collected before TCRalphabeta/CD19-depleted stem cell transplant. The V call is TRBV5-1, the J call TRBJ2-5; a possible D gene is TRBD1 (6 bases). This chain's CDR3 is CASSLQTGGETQYF. For the CDR3, the DNA is TGCGCCAGCAGCCTCCAGACAGGAGGAGAGACCCAGTACTTC.